What follows are 27 T cell receptor beta chains derived from one specimen sequenced in a study of cytomegalovirus exposure and HLA in healthy donors. Assay: immunoSEQ multiplex PCR; the TCRdb copy retains only in-frame clones and omits some. The table has 150,000 to 250,000 clones, approximately 82% seen once; the top ten hold 13%. The sequenced sample was PBMCs. The receptors come from a young woman in good health and CMV-seropositive.

V usage is TRBV9 and J usage is TRBJ2-5; D is undetermined. Trimming stripped 1 base from V and 2 bases from J, with 6 bases between. The CDR3 extends over 13 amino acids. The germline gives CDR1 SGDLS, CDR2 YYNGEE. CDR3 loop: CASSVHIQETQYF. Written as DNA, the CDR3 is TGTGCCAGCAGCGTACACATACAAGAGACCCAGTACTTC.

The chain recombines TRBV5-8 with TRBJ2-7, with 10 bases that match TRBD1. This CDR3 is 14 amino acids long. V gave up 4 bases and J gave up 5 bases; unmatched junction bases: 6. Germline CDR1 is SGHTS and CDR2 is YDEGEE. CDR3 sequence (DNA): TGTGCCAGCAGCGTGACAGGGGGCTTGAACGAGCAGTACTTC. Translation: CASSVTGGLNEQYF.

This chain joins TRBV9 and TRBJ2-2, with 8 bases that match TRBD1. The CDR3 contains 15 residues. Germline assignment: CDR1 SGDLS and CDR2 YYNGEE. After removal of 0 bases from V and 5 bases from J, the junction contained 3 bases not matched to a gene. CDR3: CASSVETGGTGELFF. The CDR3 DNA sequence: TGTGCCAGCAGCGTAGAAACAGGGGGTACCGGGGAGCTGTTTTTT.

The chain carries TRBV28 and TRBJ1-3; D might be TRBD1 (6 bases). Germline values: CDR1 MDHEN, CDR2 SYDVKM. The CDR3 contains 14 residues. V was clipped by 5 bases and J by 4 bases, with 12 bases between them. The CDR3 nucleotides read TGTGCCAGCAGTGAAAGGACAGAGGGAAACACCATATATTTT. As protein: CASSERTEGNTIYF.

This chain uses TRBV29-1 with TRBJ2-1, with D unresolved. V lost 4 bases and J 1 base, leaving 5 bases between the germline ends. Germline values: CDR1 SQVTM, CDR2 ANQGSEA. The CDR3 totals 12 residues. The CDR3 DNA follows: TGCAGCGTTGCTCTATCCTACAATGAGCAGTTCTTC. Its protein is CSVALSYNEQFF.

The rearrangement links TRBV6-6 to TRBJ2-1; TRBD2 matches 11 bases. CDR3 size: 15 residues. Germline-derived CDR1 and CDR2 are MNHNY and SVGAGI (reference sequence). V shed 2 bases, J shed 6 bases, and the junction held 3 bases outside the gene matches. Written as DNA, the CDR3 is TGTGCCAGCAGTTACCGAACTAGCGGGGGCAATGAGCAGTTCTTC. It translates to CASSYRTSGGNEQFF.

J is TRBJ2-1 and V is TRBV9, with D possibly matching TRBD2 (6 bases). Trimming cost V 4 bases and J 8 bases, with 16 bases left between them. Germline CDR1 and CDR2: SGDLS and YYNGEE. The CDR3 sequence is 14 residues long. CDR3 amino acids: CASSTRGGVHEQFF. CDR3 sequence (DNA): TGTGCCAGCAGCACCCGAGGAGGGGTCCATGAGCAGTTCTTC.

The sample holds one count of this clone. The V call is TRBV6-5, the J call TRBJ1-1; 7 bases are a match to TRBD1. Germline V gene lookup returns CDR1 MNHEY and CDR2 SVGAGI. V lost 4 bases, J lost 6 bases, and 5 bases stayed unmatched. This CDR3 is built from 13 residues. This chain's CDR3 is CASSFYRGPEAFF. The CDR3 DNA reads as TGTGCCAGCAGTTTTTACAGGGGCCCTGAAGCTTTCTTT.

This clone was detected once. The chain joins TRBV6-5 to TRBJ2-1, with D uncertain. Trimming stripped 0 bases from V and 4 bases from J, with 7 bases between. In germline, CDR1 is MNHEY, CDR2 SVGAGI. The CDR3 has 14 residues. CDR3 in DNA: TGTGCCAGCAGTTACTCGAGACAATACAATGAGCAGTTCTTC. Amino acid sequence: CASSYSRQYNEQFF.

This clone was observed once. J is TRBJ1-5 and V is TRBV28, with 7 bases matching TRBD1. V lost 4 bases and J lost 7; bases outside the gene matches: 4. Looked up from germline, CDR1 is MDHEN and CDR2 is SYDVKM. The CDR3 loop spans 13 amino acids. The CDR3 region has the DNA TGTGCCAGCAGTTCAACAGGGGCGCAGCCCCAGCATTTT. Its protein is CASSSTGAQPQHF.

This clone occurred a few times. The CDR3 sequence: CASSEPGQSSSYEQYF. DNA for the CDR3: TGTGCCAGCAGCGAGCCGGGACAGTCGTCCTCCTACGAGCAGTACTTC. The chain combines TRBV11-2 with TRBJ2-7, with 7 bases aligning to TRBD1. The CDR3 is 16 amino acids. The germline V gene encodes CDR1 SGHAT and CDR2 FQNNGV. V was pared by 5 bases and J by 0 bases, with 10 bases of the junction left unmatched.

This sequence joins TRBV30 and TRBJ1-1, with 9 positions matching TRBD1. CDR1 and CDR2 from the germline V gene are GTSNPN and SVGIG (reference sequence). V shed 6 bases, J shed 5 bases, and the junction held 10 bases outside the gene matches. The CDR3 is 14 residues long. The CDR3 coding sequence is TGTGCCTGCAACCCACAGGGGGCAGGGACTGAAGCTTTCTTT. It codes for CACNPQGAGTEAFF.

The chain has TRBV6-6 and TRBJ2-5, with D perhaps TRBD1 (6 bases). This CDR3 has 15 residues. Trimming removed 2 bases from V and 5 bases from J, with 15 bases in between. CDR1 MNHNY and CDR2 SVGAGI come from the germline V gene (reference sequence). This CDR3 reads CASSYGGSQGETQYF. CDR3 sequence (DNA): TGTGCCAGCAGTTACGGTGGATCGCAGGGGGAGACCCAGTACTTC.

The genes are TRBV5-1 and TRBJ1-4; no definite D call. Germline values: CDR1 SGHRS, CDR2 YFSETQ. V gave up 4 bases and J gave up 1 base, with 11 bases separating them. The CDR3 is 15 residues long. This CDR3 reads CASSNPGRTNEKLFF. The CDR3 nucleotides are TGCGCCAGCAGCAACCCTGGGAGAACTAATGAAAAACTGTTTTTT.

The gene calls are TRBV25-1 and TRBJ2-2; D not resolved. There are 13 residues in the CDR3. Trimming took off 5 bases at V and 0 bases at J, with 4 bases between the two ends. Germline CDR1 and CDR2: MGHDK and SYGVNS. The CDR3 spells CASSYSNTGELFF. CDR3 nucleotides: TGTGCCAGCAGTTATTCGAACACCGGGGAGCTGTTTTTT. Full variable domain (missing parts from reference TRBV25-1 and TRBJ2-2): EADIYQTPRYLVIGTGKKITLECSQTMGHDKMYWYQQDPGMELHLIHYSYGVNSTEKGDLSSESTVSRIRTEHFPLTLESARPSHTSQYLCASSYSNTGELFFGEGSRLTVL.

This clone has only one observation. This sequence joins TRBV5-1 and TRBJ2-7; the match to TRBD1 covers 9 bases. CDR1 and CDR2 from the germline V gene are SGHRS and YFSETQ. The CDR3 spans 16 residues. V shed 0 bases, J shed 6 bases, and the junction held 10 bases outside the gene matches. As DNA, the CDR3 is TGCGCCAGCAGCTTGGATGTGACAGGGGGTCGGGCCGAGCAGTACTTC. Its protein is CASSLDVTGGRAEQYF. The full variable domain, rest sourced from reference TRBV5-1 and TRBJ2-7, is KAGVTQTPRYLIKTRGQQVTLSCSPISGHRSVSWYQQTPGQGLQFLFEYFSETQRNKGNFPGRFSGRQFSNSRSEMNVSTLELGDSALYLCASSLDVTGGRAEQYFGPGTRLTVT.

This chain joins TRBV27 and TRBJ1-4; a possible D gene is TRBD1 (5 bases). V dropped 3 bases and J dropped 5 bases, with 16 bases sitting between them. The CDR3 length is 16 residues. The V gene's germline CDR1 is MNHEY and CDR2 SMNVEV (reference sequence). CDR3 amino acids: CASSFSGLGINEKLFF. CDR3 nucleotides: TGTGCCAGCAGTTTTTCAGGGCTAGGGATAAATGAAAAACTGTTTTTT.

The chain employs TRBV2 and TRBJ2-7, with unresolved D. The CDR3 runs 12 residues. The V end was cut by 3 bases, the J end by 4 bases, with 7 bases between. Germline CDR1 is SNHLY and CDR2 is FYNNEI. The CDR3, as DNA: TGTGCCAGCAGTGATATATTATACGAGCAGTACTTC. Protein product: CASSDILYEQYF.

This chain links TRBV6-5 with TRBJ1-5; TRBD1 matches at 9 bases. The CDR3 has 13 residues. With 6 bases clipped from V and 9 bases from J, the junction kept 6 bases outside the gene matches. The germline V gene has CDR1 MNHEY and CDR2 SVGAGI. The CDR3 spells CASSYGQGRPQHF. DNA for the CDR3: TGTGCCAGCAGCTACGGACAGGGGAGGCCCCAGCATTTT.

The rearrangement joins TRBV27 to TRBJ2-1, with 7 bases lining up with TRBD2. From germline, CDR1 is MNHEY and CDR2 SMNVEV (reference sequence). Trimming took 4 bases from V and 6 from J; bases not matched to a gene: 12. The CDR3 extends over 16 amino acids. CDR3 sequence reads: CASSSTSVGWSNEQFF. DNA for the CDR3: TGTGCCAGCAGTTCCACTAGCGTCGGGTGGTCCAATGAGCAGTTCTTC.

The chain recombines TRBV4-1 with TRBJ2-7; possibly TRBD2 for D (5 bases). The germline V gene encodes CDR1 MGHRA and CDR2 YSYEKL. V gave up 4 bases and J gave up 4 bases, with 11 bases separating them. The CDR3 consists of 13 residues. The CDR3 region has the DNA TGCGCCAGCAGCCTGAATCGGGGTTACGAGCAGTACTTC. As protein: CASSLNRGYEQYF.

The chain recombines TRBV5-1 with TRBJ1-1; the match to TRBD1 covers 7 bases. Trimming took 3 bases from V and 3 from J; bases not matched to a gene: 5. This CDR3 has 14 residues. Germline V lookup: CDR1 SGHRS, CDR2 YFSETQ. In DNA form, the CDR3 reads TGCGCCAGCAGCTCTCGGGACAGCGACACTGAAGCTTTCTTT. Protein sequence: CASSSRDSDTEAFF. The entire variable domain, with the rest obtained from reference TRBV5-1 and TRBJ1-1, is as follows: KAGVTQTPRYLIKTRGQQVTLSCSPISGHRSVSWYQQTPGQGLQFLFEYFSETQRNKGNFPGRFSGRQFSNSRSEMNVSTLELGDSALYLCASSSRDSDTEAFFGQGTRLTVV.

This chain joins TRBV5-1 and TRBJ2-2; perhaps TRBD1 as D (6 bases). CDR1 SGHRS and CDR2 YFSETQ come from the germline V gene. V dropped 4 bases and J dropped 2 bases, with 12 bases sitting between them. The CDR3 loop spans 15 amino acids. The CDR3 bases are TGCGCCAGCAGCATGGGACACAGAAACACCGGGGAGCTGTTTTTT. Residues: CASSMGHRNTGELFF.

The J gene is TRBJ2-2, the V gene TRBV28; 10 bases match TRBD2. The CDR3 has 16 residues. The V gene end was trimmed by 4 bases and the J gene end by 7 bases; junction bases not matched to a gene: 9. The germline V gene encodes CDR1 MDHEN and CDR2 SYDVKM. CDR3 in DNA: TGTGCCAGCAGTTCTCTAGCTAGCGGGAGATTCGGGGAGCTGTTTTTT. This translates into CASSSLASGRFGELFF.

The V gene is TRBV5-1, the J gene TRBJ2-3; perhaps TRBD2 as D (6 bases). Trimming left V 0 bases short and J 6 bases short, with 11 bases between. CDR3 length equals 14 residues. Per the germline V gene, CDR1 is SGHRS and CDR2 is YFSETQ. This CDR3 reads CASSLGGGGDTQYF. CDR3 nucleotide sequence: TGCGCCAGCAGCTTGGGAGGCGGAGGGGATACGCAGTATTTT.

V usage is TRBV5-1 and J usage is TRBJ1-1, with a weak D call TRBD1 (6 bases). From germline, CDR1 is SGHRS and CDR2 YFSETQ. This CDR3 has 14 amino acids. V was cut by 6 bases and J by 7 bases, with 19 bases left in between. For the CDR3, the DNA is TGCGCCAGCACCATGGGAGGGGGTCCCGATGAAGCTTTCTTT. Its protein product is CASTMGGGPDEAFF.

The rearrangement uses TRBV29-1 and TRBJ2-7; 9 nucleotides align to TRBD2. This CDR3 has 13 residues. With 5 bases clipped from V and 3 bases from J, the junction kept 5 bases outside the gene matches. CDR1 and CDR2 (germline): SQVTM, ANQGSEA. Here the CDR3 reads CSVPVSGSYEQYF. In DNA form, the CDR3 reads TGCAGCGTTCCCGTTAGCGGGAGCTACGAGCAGTACTTC.